This TCR beta chain was retrieved from a study of cytomegalovirus exposure and HLA in healthy donors. Researchers ran the PCR with 60 Vbeta and 13 Jbeta primers. Measured with immunoSEQ multiplex PCR; TCRdb has only the in-frame clones, and not every one. The data contain around 140,000 clones, around four fifths of them singletons. The germline V and J ends were trimmed by 5 bases and 1 base, with 9 bases remaining between them. CDR1 ENHRY and CDR2 SYGVKD come from the germline V gene. This CDR3 is built from 14 residues. Sequencing was performed on PBMCs. This chain uses TRBV10-3 with TRBJ1-3; perhaps TRBD1 as D (6 bases). This TCR came from a woman in her forties or fifties in good health and CMV-seropositive. The CDR3 spells CAISTGHSGNTIYF. DNA of the CDR3: TGTGCCATCAGTACGGGACATTCTGGAAACACCATATATTTT.